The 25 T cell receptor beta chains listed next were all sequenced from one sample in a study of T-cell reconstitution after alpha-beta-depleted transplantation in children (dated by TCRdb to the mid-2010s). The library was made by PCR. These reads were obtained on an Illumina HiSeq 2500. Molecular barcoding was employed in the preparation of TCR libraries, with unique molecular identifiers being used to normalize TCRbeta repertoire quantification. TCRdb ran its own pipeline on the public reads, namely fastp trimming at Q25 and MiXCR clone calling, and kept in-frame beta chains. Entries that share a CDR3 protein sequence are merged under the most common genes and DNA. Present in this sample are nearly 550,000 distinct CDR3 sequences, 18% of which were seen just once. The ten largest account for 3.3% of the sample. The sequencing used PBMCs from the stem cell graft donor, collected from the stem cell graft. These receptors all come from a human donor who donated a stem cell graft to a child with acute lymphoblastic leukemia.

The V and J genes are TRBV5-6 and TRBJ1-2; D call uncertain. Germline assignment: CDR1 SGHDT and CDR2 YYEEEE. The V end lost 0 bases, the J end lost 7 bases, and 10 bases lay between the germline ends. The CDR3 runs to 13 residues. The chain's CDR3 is CASSLVRIGGYTF. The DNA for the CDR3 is TGTGCCAGCAGCTTGGTAAGGATCGGTGGCTACACCTTC.

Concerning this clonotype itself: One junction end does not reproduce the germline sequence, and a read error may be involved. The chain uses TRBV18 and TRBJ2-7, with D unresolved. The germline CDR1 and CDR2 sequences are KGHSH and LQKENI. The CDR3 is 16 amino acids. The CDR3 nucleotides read TGTGCCAGCTCCCCACCCTGGCGCTCTCCTTCCTACGAGCAGTACTTC. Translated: CASSPPWRSPSYEQYF.

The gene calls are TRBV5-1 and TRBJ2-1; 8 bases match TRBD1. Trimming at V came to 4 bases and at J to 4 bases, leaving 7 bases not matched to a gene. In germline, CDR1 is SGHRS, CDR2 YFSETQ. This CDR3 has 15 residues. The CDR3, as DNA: TGCGCCAGCAGCCCCCCACAGGGGGTTTACAATGAGCAGTTCTTC. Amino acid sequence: CASSPPQGVYNEQFF.

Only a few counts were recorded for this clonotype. The CDR3 here is CSGGVVRTTDTQYF. CDR3 sequence (DNA): TGCAGCGGGGGTGTGGTCCGTACCACAGATACGCAGTATTTT. The chain recombines TRBV29-1 with TRBJ2-3; D not certain. Trimming took 7 bases from V and 2 from J, leaving 16 bases between them. CDR1 and CDR2 from the germline V gene are SQVTM and ANQGSEA. The CDR3 sequence is 14 residues long.

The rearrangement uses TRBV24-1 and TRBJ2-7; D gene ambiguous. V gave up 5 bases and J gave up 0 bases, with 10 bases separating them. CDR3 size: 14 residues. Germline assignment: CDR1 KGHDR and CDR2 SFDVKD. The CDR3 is CATSAGGSSYEQYF. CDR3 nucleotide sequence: TGTGCCACCAGTGCGGGCGGAAGCTCCTACGAGCAGTACTTC.

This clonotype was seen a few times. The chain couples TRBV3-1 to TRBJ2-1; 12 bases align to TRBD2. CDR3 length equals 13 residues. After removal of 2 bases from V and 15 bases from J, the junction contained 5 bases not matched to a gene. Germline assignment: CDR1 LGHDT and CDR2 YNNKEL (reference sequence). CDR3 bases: TGTGCCAGCAGCCAACTAGGGACTAGCGGGCTGTTCTTC. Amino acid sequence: CASSQLGTSGLFF.

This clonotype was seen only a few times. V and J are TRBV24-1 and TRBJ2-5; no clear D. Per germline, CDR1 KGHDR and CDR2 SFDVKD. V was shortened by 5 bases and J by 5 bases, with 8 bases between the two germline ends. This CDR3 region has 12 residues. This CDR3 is CATSGTRETQYF. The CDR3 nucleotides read TGTGCCACCAGTGGAACGCGGGAGACCCAGTACTTC.

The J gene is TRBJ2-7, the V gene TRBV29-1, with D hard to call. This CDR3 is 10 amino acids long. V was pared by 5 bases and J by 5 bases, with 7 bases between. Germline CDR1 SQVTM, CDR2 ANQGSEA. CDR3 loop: CSVYEDEQYF. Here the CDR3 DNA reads TGCAGCGTTTACGAGGACGAGCAGTACTTC.

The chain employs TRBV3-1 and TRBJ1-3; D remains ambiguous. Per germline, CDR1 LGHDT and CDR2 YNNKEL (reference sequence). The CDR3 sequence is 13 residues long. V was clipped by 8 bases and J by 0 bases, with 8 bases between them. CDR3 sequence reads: CASRGGSGNTIYF. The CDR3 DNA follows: TGTGCCAGCCGCGGTGGCTCTGGAAACACCATATATTTT. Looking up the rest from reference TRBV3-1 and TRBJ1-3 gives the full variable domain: DTAVSQTPKYLVTQMGNDKSIKCEQNLGHDTMYWYKQDSKKFLKIMFSYNNKELIINETVPNRFSPKSPDKAHLNLHINSLELGDSAVYFCASRGGSGNTIYFGEGSWLTVV.

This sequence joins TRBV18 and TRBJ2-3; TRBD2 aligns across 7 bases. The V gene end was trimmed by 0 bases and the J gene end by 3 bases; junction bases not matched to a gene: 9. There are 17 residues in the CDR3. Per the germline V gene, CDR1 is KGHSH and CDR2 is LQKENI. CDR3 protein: CASSPPGSGMRTDTQYF. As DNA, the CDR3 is TGTGCCAGCTCACCACCTGGAAGCGGGATGAGGACAGATACGCAGTATTTT.

CDR3 in amino acids: CASSFGTGGLNEKLFF. CDR3 bases: TGTGCCAGCAGCTTCGGGACAGGGGGACTTAATGAAAAACTGTTTTTT. The chain has TRBV7-6 and TRBJ1-4, with 11 bases matching TRBD1. Looked up from germline, CDR1 is SGHVS and CDR2 is FNYEAQ. The CDR3 spans 16 residues. V trimming: 3 bases; J trimming: 4 bases; junction bases outside the gene matches: 4.

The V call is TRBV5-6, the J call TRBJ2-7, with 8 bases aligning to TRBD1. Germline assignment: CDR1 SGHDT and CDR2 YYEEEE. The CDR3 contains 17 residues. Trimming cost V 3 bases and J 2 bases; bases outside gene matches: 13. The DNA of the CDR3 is TGTGCCAGCAGCTCACCACACTGGACAGGGCGCGCCTACGAGCAGTACTTC. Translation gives CASSSPHWTGRAYEQYF.

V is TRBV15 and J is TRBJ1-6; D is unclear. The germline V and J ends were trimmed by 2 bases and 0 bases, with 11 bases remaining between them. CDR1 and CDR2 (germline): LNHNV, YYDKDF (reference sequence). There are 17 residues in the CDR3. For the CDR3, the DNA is TGTGCCACCAGCAGAACCGATCAGAGCTCCTATAATTCACCCCTCCACTTT. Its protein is CATSRTDQSSYNSPLHF.

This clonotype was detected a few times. The CDR3 loop reads CASSLHQDGTQYF. The DNA of the CDR3 is TGTGCCAGCAGCTTGCATCAAGATGGGACCCAGTACTTC. The V call is TRBV7-9, the J call TRBJ2-5; D is unclear. The CDR3 runs to 13 residues. Germline loops: CDR1 SEHNR, CDR2 FQNEAQ (reference sequence). V was shortened by 3 bases and J by 7 bases, with 12 bases between the two germline ends.

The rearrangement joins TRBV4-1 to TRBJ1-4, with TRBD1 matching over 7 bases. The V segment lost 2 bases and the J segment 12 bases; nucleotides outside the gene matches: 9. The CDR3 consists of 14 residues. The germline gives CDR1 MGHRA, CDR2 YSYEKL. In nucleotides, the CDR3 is TGCGCCAGCAGCCAAACAACCTTCAGGGGGGAACTGTTTTTT. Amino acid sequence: CASSQTTFRGELFF.

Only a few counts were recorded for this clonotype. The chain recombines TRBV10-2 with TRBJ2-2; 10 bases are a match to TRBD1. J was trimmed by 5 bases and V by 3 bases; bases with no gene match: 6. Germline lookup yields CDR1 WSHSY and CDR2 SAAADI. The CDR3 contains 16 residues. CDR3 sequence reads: CASSDRDRGMTGELFF. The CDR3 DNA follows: TGCGCCAGCAGTGACAGGGACAGGGGCATGACCGGGGAGCTGTTTTTT.

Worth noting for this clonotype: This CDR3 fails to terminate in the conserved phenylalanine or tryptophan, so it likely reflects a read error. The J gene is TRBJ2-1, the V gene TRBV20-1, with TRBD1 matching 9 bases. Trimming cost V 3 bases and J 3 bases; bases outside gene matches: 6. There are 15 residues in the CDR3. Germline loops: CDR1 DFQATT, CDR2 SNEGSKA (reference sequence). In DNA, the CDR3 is TGCAGTGCTAGTCACCCGGGACAGGGCTACAATGAGCAGTTCCTC. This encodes CSASHPGQGYNEQFL.

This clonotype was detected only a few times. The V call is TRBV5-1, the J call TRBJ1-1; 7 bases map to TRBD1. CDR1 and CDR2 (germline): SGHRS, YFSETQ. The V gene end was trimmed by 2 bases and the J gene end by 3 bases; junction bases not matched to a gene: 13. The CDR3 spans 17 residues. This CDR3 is CASSLLAPTGRDTEAFF. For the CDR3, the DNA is TGCGCCAGCAGCTTACTTGCTCCGACAGGGAGGGACACTGAAGCTTTCTTT.

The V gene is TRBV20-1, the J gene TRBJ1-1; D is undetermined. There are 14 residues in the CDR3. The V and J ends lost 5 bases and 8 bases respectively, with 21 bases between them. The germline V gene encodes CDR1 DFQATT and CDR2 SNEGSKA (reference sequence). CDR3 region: CSAPGPSHLREAFF. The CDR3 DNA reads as TGCAGTGCTCCTGGGCCTTCTCACTTGAGAGAAGCTTTCTTT.

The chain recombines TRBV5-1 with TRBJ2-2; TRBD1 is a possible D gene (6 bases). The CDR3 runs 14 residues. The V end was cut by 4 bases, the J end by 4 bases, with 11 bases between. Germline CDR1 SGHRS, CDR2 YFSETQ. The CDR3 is CASSRDRPTGELFF. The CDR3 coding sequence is TGCGCCAGCAGCCGTGACAGGCCCACCGGGGAGCTGTTTTTT.

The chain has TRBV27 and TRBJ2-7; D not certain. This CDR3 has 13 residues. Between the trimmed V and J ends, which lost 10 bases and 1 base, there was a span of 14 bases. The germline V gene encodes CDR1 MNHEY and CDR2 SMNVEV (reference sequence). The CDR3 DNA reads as TGTGCCACGACCGGCGCGTCGTCCTACGAGCAGTACTTC. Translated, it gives CATTGASSYEQYF.

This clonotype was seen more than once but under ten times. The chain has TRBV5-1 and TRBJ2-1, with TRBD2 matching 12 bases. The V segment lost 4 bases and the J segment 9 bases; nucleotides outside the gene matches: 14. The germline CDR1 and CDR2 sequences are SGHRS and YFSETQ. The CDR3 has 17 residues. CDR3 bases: TGCGCCAGCAGCCCGGGACTAGCGGGCATCCAGTCGAGTGAGCAGTTCTTC. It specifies CASSPGLAGIQSSEQFF.

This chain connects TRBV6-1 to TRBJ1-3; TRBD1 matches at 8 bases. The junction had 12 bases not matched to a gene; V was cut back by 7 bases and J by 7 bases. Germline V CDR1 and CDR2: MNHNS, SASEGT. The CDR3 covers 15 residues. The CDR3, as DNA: TGTGCCAGCACCTTTGAAGGACAGGGATTCAACACCATATATTTT. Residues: CASTFEGQGFNTIYF.

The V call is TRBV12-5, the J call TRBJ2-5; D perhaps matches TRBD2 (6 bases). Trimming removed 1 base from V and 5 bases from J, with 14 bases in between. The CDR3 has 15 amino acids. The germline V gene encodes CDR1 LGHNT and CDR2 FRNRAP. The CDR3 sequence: CASGLGDSWGETQYF. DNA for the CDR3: TGTGCTAGTGGTTTGGGGGACTCCTGGGGGGAGACCCAGTACTTC. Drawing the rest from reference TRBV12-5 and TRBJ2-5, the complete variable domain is DARVTQTPRHKVTEMGQEVTMRCQPILGHNTVFWYRQTMMQGLELLAYFRNRAPLDDSGMPKDRFSAEMPDATLATLKIQPSEPRDSAVYFCASGLGDSWGETQYFGPGTRLLVL.

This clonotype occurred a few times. The CDR3 DNA reads as TGCGCCAGCAGCCAAGCCGTCAGGGATGTAAACACTGAAGCTTTCTTT. Translating gives CASSQAVRDVNTEAFF. V gene TRBV4-1 combines with J gene TRBJ1-1, with D perhaps TRBD1 (5 bases). V lost 1 base to trimming and J lost 2 bases, with 14 bases between them. Germline V gene sequence: CDR1 MGHRA, CDR2 YSYEKL. The CDR3 runs to 16 residues.